These 17 T cell receptor beta chains originate from one sample sequenced in a study of human CD4 T cells and Enterobacteriaceae. The data were produced by immunoSEQ multiplex PCR, yet TCRdb's version contains in-frame clones alone and is incomplete. The table records fewer than 35,000 clones, roughly 80% of them present only once. Sorting took every CD4+ cell except CD45RA+CCR7+CD95- naive cells, reaching over 95% purity. The sequenced sample consisted of memory CD4+ T cells from blood. These receptors all come from a human donor in good health.

The chain joins TRBV4-1 to TRBJ2-3, with 9 positions matching TRBD1. The V and J ends lost 5 bases and 6 bases, in that order; junction bases with no gene match: 6. Looked up from germline, CDR1 is MGHRA and CDR2 is YSYEKL. CDR3 length: 14 residues. Written as DNA, the CDR3 is TGCGCCAGCAGCGACAGGGGGGGAATCGATACGCAGTATTTT. Translated: CASSDRGGIDTQYF.

The V call is TRBV7-9, the J call TRBJ2-5, with a tentative D call TRBD2 (6 bases). V dropped 5 bases and J dropped 4 bases, with 14 bases sitting between them. The CDR3 has 14 amino acids. Germline CDR1 is SEHNR and CDR2 is FQNEAQ (reference sequence). In nucleotides, the CDR3 is TGTGCCAGCAGCCGGGACGGGGGTCCAGAGACCCAGTACTTC. It translates to CASSRDGGPETQYF.

J is TRBJ2-7 and V is TRBV5-1, with 7 nucleotides matching TRBD1. The ends lost 2 bases at V and 2 bases at J; junction bases unmatched: 7. Germline CDR1 is SGHRS and CDR2 is YFSETQ. The CDR3 has 15 residues. CDR3 sequence reads: CASSLGTDLAYEQYF. The CDR3 coding sequence is TGCGCCAGCAGCTTAGGGACAGATCTGGCCTACGAGCAGTACTTC.

The chain has TRBV5-8 and TRBJ1-5; no clear D gene. The V and J ends lost 7 bases and 0 bases respectively, with 8 bases between them. There are 13 residues in the CDR3. The germline CDR1 and CDR2 sequences are SGHTS and YDEGEE. CDR3 region: CASQRYSNQPQHF. The CDR3 coding sequence is TGTGCCAGCCAGCGTTATAGCAATCAGCCCCAGCATTTT.

The V gene is TRBV30, the J gene TRBJ2-2; maybe TRBD1 (6 bases). With 1 base removed from V and 7 bases from J, the gap between germline ends came to 16 bases. Germline V CDR1 and CDR2: GTSNPN, SVGIG (reference sequence). This CDR3 region has 15 residues. CDR3 DNA sequence: TGTGCCTGGAGTGCAGGACAGCATGTGGGCGGGGAGCTGTTTTTT. Amino acid sequence: CAWSAGQHVGGELFF.

The V call is TRBV7-2, the J call TRBJ2-2, with D perhaps matching TRBD1 or TRBD2 (5 bases each). This CDR3 contains 16 residues. Trimming removed 2 bases from V and 0 bases from J, with 10 bases in between. Germline-derived CDR1 and CDR2 are SGHTA and FQGNSA. The CDR3 protein is CASSLRGNTNTGELFF. DNA for the CDR3: TGTGCCAGCAGCTTACGGGGCAACACGAACACCGGGGAGCTGTTTTTT.

J is TRBJ2-5 and V is TRBV4-2; 11 bases are shared with TRBD2. The CDR3 has 18 amino acids. V lost 0 bases, J lost 3 bases, and 9 bases stayed unmatched. Germline V gives CDR1 LGHNA, CDR2 YNFKEQ. As DNA, the CDR3 is TGTGCCAGCAGCCAAGATCTGGTAGCGGGGGGGCGGGAAGAGACCCAGTACTTC. As protein: CASSQDLVAGGREETQYF.

This clone has a single count. V and J are TRBV6-1 and TRBJ1-4; TRBD1 might be the D (5 bases). Trimming cost V 6 bases and J 0 bases, with 11 bases left between them. This CDR3 is built from 15 residues. The V gene's germline CDR1 is MNHNS and CDR2 SASEGT. The CDR3 region is CASSRGGTTNEKLFF. As DNA, the CDR3 is TGTGCCAGCAGCCGGGGGGGAACAACTAATGAAAAACTGTTTTTT.

This clone was detected only once. The V and J genes are TRBV30 and TRBJ2-2, with 8 bases matching TRBD1. Germline CDR1 is GTSNPN and CDR2 is SVGIG (reference sequence). The CDR3 is made up of 14 amino acids. J was trimmed by 5 bases and V by 3 bases; bases with no gene match: 5. CDR3 amino acids: CAWRWTGTTGELFF. CDR3 DNA: TGTGCCTGGAGATGGACAGGGACGACCGGGGAGCTGTTTTTT.

The chain is built from TRBV19 and TRBJ1-1; the D is unclear. Germline-derived CDR1 and CDR2 are LNHDA and SQIVND (reference sequence). CDR3 size: 13 residues. Trimming left V 3 bases short and J 1 base short, with 6 bases between. CDR3 in amino acids: CASSIMTNTEAFF. CDR3 bases: TGTGCCAGTAGTATTATGACGAACACTGAAGCTTTCTTT.

This chain joins TRBV5-1 and TRBJ1-4, with 7 bases aligning to TRBD1. The CDR3 has 15 amino acids. With 0 bases clipped from V and 3 bases from J, the junction kept 2 bases outside the gene matches. CDR1 is SGHRS and CDR2 is YFSETQ in the germline V gene. CDR3: CASSLGQGANEKLFF. CDR3 nucleotides: TGCGCCAGCAGCTTGGGGCAGGGGGCTAATGAAAAACTGTTTTTT. The full variable domain, in which reference TRBV5-1 and TRBJ1-4 provide the parts outside the CDR3, is KAGVTQTPRYLIKTRGQQVTLSCSPISGHRSVSWYQQTPGQGLQFLFEYFSETQRNKGNFPGRFSGRQFSNSRSEMNVSTLELGDSALYLCASSLGQGANEKLFFGSGTQLSVL.

J is TRBJ1-5 and V is TRBV5-8, with a possible D match to TRBD1 (6 bases). V shed 5 bases and J shed 5 bases, with 23 bases lying between them. This CDR3 contains 17 residues. Per the germline V gene, CDR1 is SGHTS and CDR2 is YDEGEE. CDR3 in DNA: TGTGCCAGCAGGCATCGCCCGGGGGCGGCGGAGTATCAGCCCCAGCATTTT. Translated: CASRHRPGAAEYQPQHF.

V is TRBV7-3 and J is TRBJ2-7; TRBD2 matches 7 bases. CDR3 length: 14 residues. Germline loops: CDR1 SGHTA, CDR2 FQGTGA. The ends lost 2 bases at V and 2 bases at J; junction bases unmatched: 3. CDR3 bases: TGTGCCAGCAGCTTAGGACGGGGGGCCTACGAGCAGTACTTC. It translates to CASSLGRGAYEQYF. Filled out from reference TRBV7-3 and TRBJ2-7, the complete variable domain reads GAGVSQTPSNKVTEKGKYVELRCDPISGHTALYWYRQSLGQGPEFLIYFQGTGAADDSGLPNDRFFAVRPEGSVSTLKIQRTERGDSAVYLCASSLGRGAYEQYFGPGTRLTVT.

The chain uses TRBV29-1 and TRBJ1-2; the D gene is possibly TRBD1 (6 bases). This CDR3 spans 12 amino acids. V dropped 7 bases and J dropped 2 bases, with 11 bases sitting between them. Germline lookup yields CDR1 SQVTM and CDR2 ANQGSEA. CDR3 sequence: CSGRTENYGYTF. CDR3 DNA: TGCAGCGGGCGGACAGAGAACTATGGCTACACCTTC.

The gene calls are TRBV5-6 and TRBJ1-1; a weak D match, TRBD1 (5 bases). Trimming stripped 1 base from V and 6 bases from J, with 13 bases between. This CDR3 comprises 14 residues. CDR1 is SGHDT, CDR2 YYEEEE, per germline. CDR3 DNA: TGTGCCAGCAGCTTGAGGGGCTTGAGCGCTGAAGCTTTCTTT. It translates to CASSLRGLSAEAFF.

J is TRBJ2-1 and V is TRBV11-3; D gene uncertain. The CDR3 spans 17 residues. Trimming left V 1 base short and J 0 bases short, with 13 bases between. CDR1 SGHNT and CDR2 YENEEA come from the germline V gene. CDR3: CASSLGGSYSSYNEQFF. The CDR3 DNA is TGTGCCAGCAGCTTAGGAGGCTCCTACAGCTCCTACAATGAGCAGTTCTTC.

This clone appeared a few times. This chain connects TRBV5-6 to TRBJ2-2, with D tentatively TRBD1 or TRBD2 (5 bases each). V dropped 0 bases and J dropped 5 bases, with 8 bases sitting between them. This CDR3 is built from 14 residues. Per the germline V gene, CDR1 is SGHDT and CDR2 is YYEEEE. The CDR3 DNA reads TGTGCCAGCAGCTTGGGGGACGGAACCGGGGAGCTGTTTTTT. This gives the protein CASSLGDGTGELFF. The full variable domain, with the rest looked up from reference TRBV5-6 and TRBJ2-2, is DAGVTQSPTHLIKTRGQQVTLRCSPKSGHDTVSWYQQALGQGPQFIFQYYEEEERQRGNFPDRFSGHQFPNYSSELNVNALLLGDSALYLCASSLGDGTGELFFGEGSRLTVL.